This T cell receptor beta chain was found in a study of cytomegalovirus exposure and HLA in healthy donors. This clone was counted only a few times. The target antigen is unknown. Study-wide results and caveats: Reports indicate that TCR beta sequences accurately predicted the HLA-A and HLA-B alleles of most subjects. Researchers had no immune exposure information except CMV serostatus available.

Vbeta (60) and Jbeta (13) primers were used in the PCR. This table comes from immunoSEQ multiplex PCR, and its TCRdb copy is limited to in-frame clones, with some not included. The data hold 150,000 to 200,000 clones, with roughly 78% observed a single time. This receptor was obtained from a woman in her forties or fifties in good health and CMV-seropositive. Material: PBMCs.

The CDR3 sequence is CASTNGGPGEAFF. CDR3 bases: TGTGCCAGCACCAACGGGGGGCCGGGAGAAGCTTTCTTT. The chain has TRBV6-1 and TRBJ1-1; possibly TRBD1 for D (6 bases). Germline V CDR1 and CDR2: MNHNS, SASEGT. Trimming shortened V by 7 bases and J by 8 bases, and 17 bases separated the two germline ends. The CDR3 totals 13 residues.